This is a list of T cell receptor beta chains from one sample in a study of shared clonotypes between healthy human individuals. Assay: immunoSEQ multiplex PCR; the TCRdb copy retains only in-frame clones and omits some. Altogether 2 million to 2.5 million clones are present, almost 96% being singletons, with the ten largest covering around 0.13%. The sample comprised naive CD4+ T cells sorted from blood. These receptor sequences come from a man between 18 and 29 years old in good health. The CDR3 runs from the conserved cysteine through the conserved F or W. D genes are given only for firm matches. Only some rows state a clone size, as once, few, many or a class for expanded clones.

j_call clone_size v_call d_call cdr3_aa cdr3_nt
TRBJ2-1 NA TRBV30 TRBD2 CVAGAYNEQFF TGTGTAGCGGGGGCCTACAATGAGCAGTTCTTC
TRBJ2-7 NA TRBV25-1 TRBD2 CASRGEGSSYEQYF TGTGCCAGCAGGGGGGAGGGAAGCTCCTACGAGCAGTACTTC
TRBJ2-2 NA TRBV5-1 NA CASSATSSDTGELFF TGCGCCAGCAGCGCAACAAGCTCGGACACCGGGGAGCTGTTTTTT
TRBJ2-7 NA TRBV10-3 TRBD2 CAIRASGDSYEQYF TGTGCCATCAGAGCTAGCGGGGACTCCTACGAGCAGTACTTC
TRBJ1-5 NA TRBV6-4 NA CASSAQGNSNQPQHF TGTGCCAGCAGTGCCCAGGGGAATAGCAATCAGCCCCAGCATTTT
TRBJ1-1 NA TRBV18 NA CASSPGQPLDTEAFF TGTGCCAGCTCACCTGGACAGCCTCTCGACACTGAAGCTTTCTTT
TRBJ2-3 NA TRBV5-4 TRBD1 CASSLLGTGSTDTQYF TGTGCCAGCAGCTTATTAGGGACAGGGAGCACAGATACGCAGTATTTT
TRBJ1-4 NA TRBV5-4 NA CASGDRGGLVGEKLFF TGTGCCAGCGGCGACCGAGGGGGGCTGGTTGGTGAAAAACTGTTTTTT
TRBJ1-3 NA TRBV5-5 TRBD1 CASSFRFEGARNTIYF TGTGCCAGCAGCTTCCGATTTGAGGGGGCAAGAAACACCATATATTTT
TRBJ2-3 NA TRBV7-9 TRBD2 CASSPVRLAGPDTQYF TGTGCCAGCAGCCCCGTAAGGCTAGCGGGACCCGATACGCAGTATTTT
TRBJ1-5 NA TRBV29-1 TRBD1 CSVGWDRANQPQHF TGCAGCGTTGGATGGGACAGGGCGAATCAGCCCCAGCATTTT
TRBJ2-7 NA TRBV7-8 TRBD1 CASSLGTGGFLSHEQYF TGTGCCAGCAGCTTAGGGACAGGGGGCTTCCTCTCCCACGAGCAGTACTTC
TRBJ1-6 NA TRBV11-2 NA CASSSKVDNSPLHF TGTGCCAGCAGCTCAAAGGTTGATAATTCACCCCTCCACTTT
TRBJ1-1 NA TRBV19 NA CASTSRGGNTEAFF TGTGCCAGTACCTCGAGAGGGGGGAACACTGAAGCTTTCTTT
TRBJ1-5 NA TRBV6-6 NA CASSYSRQAEQPQHF TGTGCCAGCAGTTACTCGAGACAGGCCGAACAGCCCCAGCATTTT
TRBJ1-5 NA TRBV4-1 NA CASSLNTDQPQHF TGCGCCAGCAGCCTAAACACGGATCAGCCCCAGCATTTT
TRBJ1-1 NA TRBV7-2 NA CASSILQGNTEAFF TGTGCCAGCAGCATACTACAGGGTAACACTGAAGCTTTCTTT
TRBJ1-6 once TRBV19 NA CASSIRPAVNNSPLHF TGTGCCAGTAGTATACGCCCGGCGGTAAATAATTCACCCCTCCACTTT
TRBJ1-3 NA TRBV10-3 TRBD1 CAISLGQRSSGNTIYF TGTGCCATCAGTCTGGGACAGCGGAGCTCTGGAAACACCATATATTTT
TRBJ2-5 NA TRBV11-2 NA CASSLNGLAIIPQETQYF TGTGCCAGCAGCTTAAACGGGCTAGCCATCATACCCCAAGAGACCCAGTACTTC
TRBJ2-3 NA TRBV10-1 NA CASSESWGADTQYF TGCGCCAGCAGTGAGTCCTGGGGCGCAGATACGCAGTATTTT
TRBJ2-1 NA TRBV10-3 TRBD2 CATERGRLAGGPKENEQFF TGTGCCACCGAACGAGGTAGACTAGCGGGAGGGCCCAAGGAAAATGAGCAGTTCTTC
TRBJ2-4 NA TRBV2 NA CASGPSGEDIQYF TGTGCCAGCGGCCCGTCGGGGGAAGACATTCAGTACTTC
TRBJ1-2 few TRBV9 NA CASSGDQGNYGYTF TGTGCCAGCAGCGGAGACCAAGGGAACTATGGCTACACCTTC
TRBJ1-6 NA TRBV11-2 NA CASSEGPLSYSPLHF TGTGCCAGCAGCGAGGGACCGTTGTCTTATTCACCCCTCCACTTT
TRBJ2-2 NA TRBV5-1 NA CASSLTVTNTGELFF TGCGCCAGCAGCTTGACAGTTACGAACACCGGGGAGCTGTTTTTT
TRBJ2-1 NA TRBV5-1 NA CASSPPPSSYNEQFF TGCGCCAGCAGCCCCCCGCCGAGCTCCTACAATGAGCAGTTCTTC
TRBJ2-7 NA TRBV2 NA CASSQKPGQLNYEQYF TGTGCCAGCAGTCAAAAACCGGGACAACTAAATTACGAGCAGTACTTC
TRBJ2-1 NA TRBV30 TRBD1 CAWSSPGTGLNEQFF TGTGCCTGGAGTAGCCCCGGGACAGGGCTGAATGAGCAGTTCTTC
TRBJ1-2 NA TRBV28 NA CASTQNYGYTF TGTGCCAGCACCCAAAACTATGGCTACACCTTC
TRBJ2-7 NA TRBV10-3 NA CAIIGSAYEQYF TGTGCCATCATCGGATCGGCCTACGAGCAGTACTTC
TRBJ2-7 NA TRBV6-5 NA CASARDTGSYEQYF TGTGCCAGCGCCAGAGACACAGGTTCCTACGAGCAGTACTTC
TRBJ2-2 NA TRBV5-6 TRBD1 CASSPDRRTGELFF TGTGCCAGCAGCCCGGACAGGCGCACCGGGGAGCTGTTTTTT
TRBJ1-1 NA TRBV29-1 NA CSVEDLLGARDTEAFF TGCAGCGTTGAAGATCTTCTAGGGGCAAGGGACACTGAAGCTTTCTTT
TRBJ2-7 NA TRBV5-1 NA CASSLGTQYEQYF TGCGCCAGCAGCTTGGGGACACAATACGAGCAGTACTTC
TRBJ1-6 NA TRBV5-6 TRBD1 CASSSRTGESYNSPLHF TGTGCCAGCAGCTCCCGGACAGGGGAATCTTATAATTCACCCCTCCACTTT
TRBJ2-1 NA TRBV5-4 NA CASSLDKSSYNEQFF TGTGCCAGCAGCCTAGACAAGAGCTCCTACAATGAGCAGTTCTTC
TRBJ2-2 NA TRBV5-6 NA CASSTPGLRELFF TGTGCCAGCAGCACACCGGGACTTAGGGAGCTGTTTTTT
TRBJ2-7 NA TRBV11-2 NA CASSLDSGHNYEQYF TGTGCCAGCAGCTTAGACTCGGGACACAACTACGAGCAGTACTTC
TRBJ2-7 NA TRBV27 TRBD1 CASAGTGRISYEQYF TGTGCCAGCGCTGGGACAGGGAGAATTTCCTACGAGCAGTACTTC
TRBJ2-7 NA TRBV5-1 TRBD2 CASSLVAGYEQYF TGCGCCAGCAGCTTGGTAGCGGGTTACGAGCAGTACTTC
TRBJ2-5 NA TRBV5-6 NA CASSLGGRVSETQYF TGTGCCAGCAGCTTGGGCGGCAGGGTATCTGAGACCCAGTACTTC
TRBJ1-4 NA TRBV5-1 NA CASSLTGNPTEKLFF TGCGCCAGCAGCTTGACGGGCAACCCAACTGAAAAACTGTTTTTT
TRBJ1-2 NA TRBV6-1 NA CASSEGWPLNF TGTGCCAGCAGTGAAGGTTGGCCGCTTAACTTC
TRBJ2-7 NA TRBV2 NA CASSVWGEQYF TGTGCCAGCAGTGTGTGGGGCGAGCAGTACTTC
TRBJ1-4 NA TRBV11-2 TRBD1 CASSRQDRGREKLFF TGTGCCAGCAGCCGACAGGACAGGGGAAGGGAAAAACTGTTTTTT
TRBJ1-1 NA TRBV7-2 NA CASRTTEMNTEAFF TGTGCCAGCAGGACGACAGAAATGAACACTGAAGCTTTCTTT
TRBJ1-5 NA TRBV6-5 NA CASSYSHNQPQHF TGTGCCAGCAGTTACTCCCACAATCAGCCCCAGCATTTT
TRBJ2-2 NA TRBV6-1 NA CASTPGEVNTGELFF TGTGCCAGCACCCCCGGGGAGGTGAACACCGGGGAGCTGTTTTTT
TRBJ1-2 NA TRBV9 NA CASSRTQEIYGYTF TGTGCCAGCAGCCGGACACAGGAGATCTATGGCTACACCTTC
TRBJ2-1 NA TRBV7-7 NA CASKVYEQFF TGTGCTAGCAAGGTATACGAGCAGTTCTTC
TRBJ1-2 NA TRBV2 NA CASMFRRANYGYTF TGTGCCAGCATGTTCCGGAGGGCTAACTATGGCTACACCTTC